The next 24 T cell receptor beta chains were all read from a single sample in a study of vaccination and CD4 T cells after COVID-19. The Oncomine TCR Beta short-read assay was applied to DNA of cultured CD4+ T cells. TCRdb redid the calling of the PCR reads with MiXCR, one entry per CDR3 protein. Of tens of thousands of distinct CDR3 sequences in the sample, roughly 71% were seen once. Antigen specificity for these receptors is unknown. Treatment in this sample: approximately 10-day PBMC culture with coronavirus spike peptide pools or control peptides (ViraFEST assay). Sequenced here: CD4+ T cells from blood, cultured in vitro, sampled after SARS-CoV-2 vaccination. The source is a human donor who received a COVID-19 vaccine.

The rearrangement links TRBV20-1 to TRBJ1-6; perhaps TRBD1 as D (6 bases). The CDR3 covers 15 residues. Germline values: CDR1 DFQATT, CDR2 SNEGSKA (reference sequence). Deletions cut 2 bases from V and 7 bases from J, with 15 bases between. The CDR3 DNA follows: TGCAGTGCTAGATTTGTCCAGGGGAGGAATTCACCCCTCCACTTT. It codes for CSARFVQGRNSPLHF.

CDR3 sequence: CASSDTGELFF. The CDR3 coding sequence is TGTGCCAGCAGTGACACCGGGGAGCTGTTTTTT. The V and J genes are TRBV2 and TRBJ2-2, with D unclear. Germline values: CDR1 SNHLY, CDR2 FYNNEI. Trimming stripped 3 bases from V and 4 bases from J, with 0 bases between. The CDR3 has 11 amino acids.

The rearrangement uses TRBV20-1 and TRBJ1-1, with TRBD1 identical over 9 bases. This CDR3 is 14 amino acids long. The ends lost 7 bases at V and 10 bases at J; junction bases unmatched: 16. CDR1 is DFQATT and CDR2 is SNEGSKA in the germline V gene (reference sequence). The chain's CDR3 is CSGAAQGALSGAFF. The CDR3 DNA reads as TGCAGTGGGGCGGCACAGGGGGCGCTTTCGGGAGCTTTCTTT.

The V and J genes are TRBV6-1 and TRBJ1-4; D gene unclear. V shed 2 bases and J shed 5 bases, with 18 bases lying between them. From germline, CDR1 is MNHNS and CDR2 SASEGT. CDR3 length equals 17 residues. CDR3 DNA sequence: TGTGCCAGCAGTGAAAGGGATTTCGGCGTCCCGAATGAAAAACTGTTTTTT. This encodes CASSERDFGVPNEKLFF.

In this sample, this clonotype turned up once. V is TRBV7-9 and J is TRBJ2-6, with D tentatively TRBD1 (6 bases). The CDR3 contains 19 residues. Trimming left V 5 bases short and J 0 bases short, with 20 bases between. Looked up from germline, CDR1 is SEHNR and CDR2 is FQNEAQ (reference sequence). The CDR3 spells CASSAARPGARSGANVLTF. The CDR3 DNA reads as TGTGCCAGCAGCGCGGCCAGACCAGGGGCACGCTCTGGGGCCAACGTCCTGACTTTC.

Written as DNA, the CDR3 is TGCGCCAGCAGGGATTGGAACACTGAAGCTTTCTTT. It yields the protein CASRDWNTEAFF. The V and J genes are TRBV10-1 and TRBJ1-1; D is uncertain. The germline V gene has CDR1 WNHNN and CDR2 SYGVQD (reference sequence). This CDR3 comprises 12 residues. Trimming stripped 6 bases from V and 1 base from J, with 6 bases between.

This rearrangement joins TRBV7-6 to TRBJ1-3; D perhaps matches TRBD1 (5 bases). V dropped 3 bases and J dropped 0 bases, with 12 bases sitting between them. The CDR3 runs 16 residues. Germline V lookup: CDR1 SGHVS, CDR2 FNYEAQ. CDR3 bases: TGTGCCAGCAGCTTCGGGACCTGGACCTCTGGAAACACCATATATTTT. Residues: CASSFGTWTSGNTIYF.

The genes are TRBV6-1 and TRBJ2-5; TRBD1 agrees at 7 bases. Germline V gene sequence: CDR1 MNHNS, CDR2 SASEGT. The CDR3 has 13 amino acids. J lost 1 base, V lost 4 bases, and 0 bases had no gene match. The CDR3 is CASSGTGQETQYF. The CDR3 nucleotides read TGTGCCAGCAGTGGGACAGGCCAAGAGACCCAGTACTTC.

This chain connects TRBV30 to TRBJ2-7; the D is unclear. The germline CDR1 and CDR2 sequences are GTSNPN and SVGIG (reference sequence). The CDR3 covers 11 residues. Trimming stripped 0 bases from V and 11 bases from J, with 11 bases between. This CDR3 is CAWSVGLGKYF. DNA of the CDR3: TGTGCCTGGAGTGTAGGGCTAGGGAAGTACTTC.

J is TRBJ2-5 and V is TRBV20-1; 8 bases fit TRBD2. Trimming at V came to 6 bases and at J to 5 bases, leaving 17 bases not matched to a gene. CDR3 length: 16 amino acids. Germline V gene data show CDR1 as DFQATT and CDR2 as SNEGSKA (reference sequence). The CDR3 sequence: CSASGPAGATGETQYF. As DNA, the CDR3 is TGCAGTGCGAGTGGACCAGCGGGGGCCACGGGGGAGACCCAGTACTTC.

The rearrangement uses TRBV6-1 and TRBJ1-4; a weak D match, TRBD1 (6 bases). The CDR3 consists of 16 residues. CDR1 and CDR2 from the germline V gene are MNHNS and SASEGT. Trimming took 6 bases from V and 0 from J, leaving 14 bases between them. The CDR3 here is CASRPGQLSTNEKLFF. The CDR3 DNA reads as TGTGCCAGCAGACCTGGACAGCTATCAACTAATGAAAAACTGTTTTTT.

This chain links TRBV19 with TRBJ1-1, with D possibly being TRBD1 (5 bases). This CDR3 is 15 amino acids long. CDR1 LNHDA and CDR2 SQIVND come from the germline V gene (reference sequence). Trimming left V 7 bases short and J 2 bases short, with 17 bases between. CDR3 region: CASTTGSVGNTEAFF. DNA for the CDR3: TGTGCCAGTACTACAGGATCTGTGGGTAACACTGAAGCTTTCTTT. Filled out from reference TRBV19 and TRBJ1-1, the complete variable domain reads DGGITQSPKYLFRKEGQNVTLSCEQNLNHDAMYWYRQDPGQGLRLIYYSQIVNDFQKGDIAEGYSVSREKKESFPLTVTSAQKNPTAFYLCASTTGSVGNTEAFFGQGTRLTVV.

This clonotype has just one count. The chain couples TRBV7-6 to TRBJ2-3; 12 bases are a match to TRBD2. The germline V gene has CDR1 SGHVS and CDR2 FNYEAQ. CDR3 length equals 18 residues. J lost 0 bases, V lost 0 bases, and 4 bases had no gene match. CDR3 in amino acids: CASSLAPSGGASTDTQYF. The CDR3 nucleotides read TGTGCCAGCAGCTTAGCTCCTAGCGGGGGGGCCAGCACAGATACGCAGTATTTT. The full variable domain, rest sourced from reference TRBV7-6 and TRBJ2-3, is GAGVSQSPRYKVTKRGQDVALRCDPISGHVSLYWYRQALGQGPEFLTYFNYEAQQDKSGLPNDRFSAERPEGSISTLTIQRTEQRDSAMYRCASSLAPSGGASTDTQYFGPGTRLTVL.

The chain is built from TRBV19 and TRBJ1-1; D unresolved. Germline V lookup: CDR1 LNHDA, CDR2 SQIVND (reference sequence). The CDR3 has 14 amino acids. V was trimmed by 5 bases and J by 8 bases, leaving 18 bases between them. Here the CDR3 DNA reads TGTGCCAGTAGTCCCGGGCAGGCTAACGCAGAAGCTTTCTTT. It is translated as CASSPGQANAEAFF.

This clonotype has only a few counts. The CDR3 DNA reads as TGTGCCAGCAGCCCGAGTCGTTACAGGGAAGCCAAAAACATTCAGTACTTC. It codes for CASSPSRYREAKNIQYF. This chain uses TRBV7-8 with TRBJ2-4, with a tentative D call TRBD1 (6 bases). This CDR3 region has 17 residues. Between the trimmed V and J ends, which lost 5 bases and 0 bases, there was a span of 17 bases. Germline V gene lookup returns CDR1 SGHVS and CDR2 FQNEAQ.

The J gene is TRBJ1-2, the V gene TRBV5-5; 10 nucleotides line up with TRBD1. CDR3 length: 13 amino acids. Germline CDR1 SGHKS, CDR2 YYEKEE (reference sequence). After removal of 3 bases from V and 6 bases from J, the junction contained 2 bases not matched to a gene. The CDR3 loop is CASSSTGGNGYTF. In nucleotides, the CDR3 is TGTGCCAGCAGCTCGACAGGGGGCAATGGCTACACCTTC.

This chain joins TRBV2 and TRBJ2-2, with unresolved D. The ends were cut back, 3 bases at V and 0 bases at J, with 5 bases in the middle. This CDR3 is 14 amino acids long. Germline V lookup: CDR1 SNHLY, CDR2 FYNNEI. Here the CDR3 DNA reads TGTGCCAGCAGTGAGATGGCGAACACCGGGGAGCTGTTTTTT. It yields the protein CASSEMANTGELFF.

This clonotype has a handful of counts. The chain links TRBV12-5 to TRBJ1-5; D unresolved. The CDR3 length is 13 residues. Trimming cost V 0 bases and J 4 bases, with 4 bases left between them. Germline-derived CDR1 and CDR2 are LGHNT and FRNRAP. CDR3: CASGLVGNQPQHF. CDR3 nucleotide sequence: TGTGCTAGTGGTTTGGTGGGAAATCAGCCCCAGCATTTT.

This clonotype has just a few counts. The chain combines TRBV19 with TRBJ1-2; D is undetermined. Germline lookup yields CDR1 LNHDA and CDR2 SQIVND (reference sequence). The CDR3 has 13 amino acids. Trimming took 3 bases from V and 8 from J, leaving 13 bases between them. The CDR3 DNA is TGTGCCAGTAGTATTAACCATCGGGGAGGCTACACCTTC. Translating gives CASSINHRGGYTF.

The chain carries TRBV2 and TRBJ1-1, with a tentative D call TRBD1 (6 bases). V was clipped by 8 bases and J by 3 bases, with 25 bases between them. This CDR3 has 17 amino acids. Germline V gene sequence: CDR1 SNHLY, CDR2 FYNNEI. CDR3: CASRPHGGGTLHTEAFF. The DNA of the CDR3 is TGTGCCAGCCGACCGCACGGGGGCGGGACTCTTCACACTGAAGCTTTCTTT.

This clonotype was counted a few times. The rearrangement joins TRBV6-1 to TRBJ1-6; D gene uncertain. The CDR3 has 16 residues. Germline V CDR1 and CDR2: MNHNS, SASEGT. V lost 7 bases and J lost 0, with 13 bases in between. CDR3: CASTLHRGSYNSPLHF. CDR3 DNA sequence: TGTGCCAGCACCTTACACCGGGGCTCCTATAATTCACCCCTCCACTTT.

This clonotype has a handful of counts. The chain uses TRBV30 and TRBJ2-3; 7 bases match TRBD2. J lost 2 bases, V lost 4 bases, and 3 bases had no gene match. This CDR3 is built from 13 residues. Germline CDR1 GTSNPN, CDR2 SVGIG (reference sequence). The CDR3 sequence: CAWNRGVTDTQYF. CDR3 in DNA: TGTGCCTGGAATCGGGGGGTCACAGATACGCAGTATTTT.

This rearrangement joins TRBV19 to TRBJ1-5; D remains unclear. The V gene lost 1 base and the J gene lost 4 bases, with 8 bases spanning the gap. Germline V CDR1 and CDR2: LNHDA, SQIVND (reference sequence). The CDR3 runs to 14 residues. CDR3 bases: TGTGCCAGTAGTATAGGCCAGAAAAATCAGCCCCAGCATTTT. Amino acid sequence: CASSIGQKNQPQHF.

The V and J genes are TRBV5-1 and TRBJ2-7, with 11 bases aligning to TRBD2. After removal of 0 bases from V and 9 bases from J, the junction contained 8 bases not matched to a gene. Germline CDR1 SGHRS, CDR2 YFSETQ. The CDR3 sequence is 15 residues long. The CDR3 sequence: CASSLGLAGPGGQYF. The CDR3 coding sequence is TGCGCCAGCAGCTTGGGACTAGCGGGGCCGGGTGGGCAGTACTTC.